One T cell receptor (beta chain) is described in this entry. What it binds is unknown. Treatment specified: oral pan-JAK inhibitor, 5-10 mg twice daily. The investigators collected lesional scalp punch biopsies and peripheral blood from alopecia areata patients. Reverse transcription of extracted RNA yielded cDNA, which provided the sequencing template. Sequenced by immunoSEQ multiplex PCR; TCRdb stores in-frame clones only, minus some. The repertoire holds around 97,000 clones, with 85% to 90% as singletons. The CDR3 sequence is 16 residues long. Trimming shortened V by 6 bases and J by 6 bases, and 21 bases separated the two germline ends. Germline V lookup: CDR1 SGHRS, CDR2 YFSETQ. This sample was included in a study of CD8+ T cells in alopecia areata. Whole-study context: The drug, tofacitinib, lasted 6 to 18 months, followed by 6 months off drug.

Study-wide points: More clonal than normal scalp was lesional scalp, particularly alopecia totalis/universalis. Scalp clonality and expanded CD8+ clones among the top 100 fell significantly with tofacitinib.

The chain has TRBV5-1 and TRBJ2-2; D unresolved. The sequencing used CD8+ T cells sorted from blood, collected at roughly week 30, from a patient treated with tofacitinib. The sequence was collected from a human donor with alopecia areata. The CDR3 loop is CASTDGTMLISGELFF. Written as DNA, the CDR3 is TGCGCCAGCACGGATGGCACCATGCTTATCTCCGGGGAGCTGTTTTTT.